The next 15 T cell receptor beta chains were all read from a single sample in a study of blood T cell repertoires in COVID-19. The protocol was immunoSEQ multiplex PCR, while the TCRdb copy is restricted to in-frame clones and leaves out a portion. This sample yields 95,000 to 150,000 clones, of which 86% are seen a single time; 4% to 5.5% belongs to the top ten. The specimen was peripheral blood. The origin of the receptors is a man aged 40-49 years with acute or convalescent COVID-19.

The V gene is TRBV2, the J gene TRBJ2-2; TRBD2 is a possible D gene (5 bases). Germline V gene lookup returns CDR1 SNHLY and CDR2 FYNNEI. The V gene lost 7 bases and the J gene lost 2 bases, with 11 bases spanning the gap. This CDR3 comprises 14 residues. CDR3 nucleotide sequence: TGTGCCAGCAAGCCCGGGGATAACACCGGGGAGCTGTTTTTT. Translating gives CASKPGDNTGELFF.

J is TRBJ1-5 and V is TRBV19, with 9 bases matching TRBD1. The CDR3 runs 15 residues. Per the germline V gene, CDR1 is LNHDA and CDR2 is SQIVND (reference sequence). Losses at the gene ends were 6 bases for V and 4 bases for J; bases not matched to a gene: 7. In DNA, the CDR3 is TGTGCCAGTAGCCCGAACAGGGGGCGAAATCAGCCCCAGCATTTT. Amino acid sequence: CASSPNRGRNQPQHF.

V gene TRBV11-3 combines with J gene TRBJ2-5; possible D gene TRBD2, 5 bases. The CDR3 loop spans 13 amino acids. Trimming removed 3 bases at V and 7 bases at J, with 12 bases between. Germline V gives CDR1 SGHNT, CDR2 YENEEA. CDR3 protein: CASSLNSGGTQYF. DNA for the CDR3: TGTGCCAGCAGCTTGAACAGCGGTGGGACCCAGTACTTC.

This rearrangement joins TRBV4-2 to TRBJ1-4; tentatively, D is TRBD1 (6 bases). The CDR3 consists of 16 residues. The ends were cut back, 2 bases at V and 6 bases at J, with 16 bases in the middle. Looked up from germline, CDR1 is LGHNA and CDR2 is YNFKEQ. The CDR3 reads CASSQSVQGRDEKLFF. In DNA form, the CDR3 reads TGTGCCAGCAGCCAAAGTGTTCAGGGGCGGGATGAAAAACTGTTTTTT.

The V gene is TRBV30, the J gene TRBJ1-2; no firm D call. The CDR3 contains 10 residues. V lost 4 bases and J 7 bases, leaving 7 bases between the germline ends. The germline gives CDR1 GTSNPN, CDR2 SVGIG (reference sequence). The CDR3 loop reads CAWNSVGYTF. The CDR3 DNA follows: TGTGCCTGGAACTCGGTTGGCTACACCTTC.

The chain combines TRBV4-3 with TRBJ1-1; D is unresolved. V was pared by 0 bases and J by 5 bases, with 13 bases between. Germline V gene lookup returns CDR1 LGHNA and CDR2 YSLEER. The CDR3 contains 15 residues. In DNA form, the CDR3 reads TGCGCCAGCAGCCAAGATGTTGGGCCGAGAACTGAAGCTTTCTTT. This translates into CASSQDVGPRTEAFF.

This clone came up once. This chain connects TRBV7-9 to TRBJ2-4; TRBD1 might be the D (6 bases). Per the germline V gene, CDR1 is SEHNR and CDR2 is FQNEAQ (reference sequence). V gave up 4 bases and J gave up 8 bases, with 18 bases separating them. This CDR3 is built from 15 residues. DNA of the CDR3: TGTGCCAGCAGCTCCTCCGGGACACCTGGAGACATTCAGTACTTC. It yields the protein CASSSSGTPGDIQYF.

The rearrangement joins TRBV6-1 to TRBJ1-6; D ambiguous. The CDR3 spans 11 residues. Germline V gives CDR1 MNHNS, CDR2 SASEGT. V was pared by 2 bases and J by 14 bases, with 7 bases between. The DNA for the CDR3 is TGTGCCAGCAGTGAAAACCCAGCCCTCCACTTT. Protein sequence: CASSENPALHF.

The chain couples TRBV5-1 to TRBJ1-5; weak D call: TRBD1 (6 bases). Trimming took off 4 bases at V and 1 base at J, with 12 bases between the two ends. CDR1 is SGHRS, CDR2 YFSETQ, per germline. The CDR3 loop spans 15 amino acids. The DNA of the CDR3 is TGCGCCAGCAGCCCAGGACAGATGAGCAATCAGCCCCAGCATTTT. Its translation is CASSPGQMSNQPQHF.

CDR3 residues: CATSPGQGIQAFF. The CDR3 DNA reads TGTGCCACCAGCCCGGGACAGGGAATACAAGCTTTCTTT. This chain joins TRBV24-1 and TRBJ1-1, with 9 bases matching TRBD1. Germline-derived CDR1 and CDR2 are KGHDR and SFDVKD. Trimming at V came to 7 bases and at J to 9 bases, leaving 8 bases not matched to a gene. CDR3 length equals 13 residues.

V and J are TRBV6-6 and TRBJ1-1; 9 positions agree with TRBD1. Germline V CDR1 and CDR2: MNHNY, SVGAGI (reference sequence). CDR3 length: 13 residues. V shed 11 bases and J 6 bases; nucleotides not matched to a gene: 10. CDR3 amino acids: CAAYRGQVPEAFF. For the CDR3, the DNA is TGTGCCGCTTACAGGGGGCAAGTCCCTGAAGCTTTCTTT.

The chain combines TRBV11-3 with TRBJ2-7; TRBD2 matches at 14 bases. The CDR3 consists of 15 residues. CDR1 is SGHNT, CDR2 YENEEA, per germline. With 5 bases clipped from V and 6 bases from J, the junction kept 6 bases outside the gene matches. The CDR3 loop reads CASSPGLAGECEQYF. The CDR3 coding sequence is TGTGCCAGCAGCCCGGGACTAGCGGGAGAGTGCGAGCAGTACTTC.

This CDR3 reads CASLGCSYNSPLHF. CDR3 DNA sequence: TGTGCTAGCCTCGGGTGCTCCTATAATTCACCCCTCCACTTT. This chain connects TRBV7-7 to TRBJ1-6, with D unclear. The CDR3 contains 14 residues. Germline assignment: CDR1 SSHAT and CDR2 FNYEAQ (reference sequence).

This clone was counted only a few times. The chain recombines TRBV27 with TRBJ2-1; 7 bases fit TRBD2. Germline loops: CDR1 MNHEY, CDR2 SMNVEV (reference sequence). The V and J ends lost 5 bases and 12 bases, in that order; junction bases with no gene match: 19. The CDR3 has 16 amino acids. The CDR3 sequence: CASSPMERGPQFGQFF. The CDR3 coding sequence is TGTGCCAGCAGTCCGATGGAGCGGGGTCCCCAGTTCGGGCAGTTCTTC.

The rearrangement uses TRBV27 and TRBJ1-2; 8 bases match TRBD1. After removal of 2 bases from V and 1 base from J, the junction contained 6 bases not matched to a gene. Germline V gene lookup returns CDR1 MNHEY and CDR2 SMNVEV (reference sequence). CDR3 length equals 16 residues. The CDR3 region has the DNA TGTGCCAGCAGTTTAAGACAGGGGCAGTTTAACTATGGCTACACCTTC. Translating it yields CASSLRQGQFNYGYTF.